The present TCR beta chain was sequenced within a study of blood T cell repertoires in COVID-19. Background on the study: Sites across the United States, Italy and Spain contributed samples from acute and convalescent COVID-19.

Original data processing: The authors estimated nucleated cell counts from reference gene primer amplification. Produced via immunoSEQ multiplex PCR; TCRdb's table is partial and in-frame only. That table furnishes V, J and clone size, whereas the DNA furnished D and trimming. Found here are 100,000 to 150,000 clones, approximately 88% of them singletons; the top ten hold about 9.4%. V gave up 3 bases and J gave up 2 bases, with 8 bases separating them. The length of the CDR3 is 14 residues. The germline V gene encodes CDR1 SGHTA and CDR2 FQGNSA. In this sample, this clone turned up once. This clonotype was sampled from a man aged 45-65 years with acute or convalescent COVID-19. The material sequenced was peripheral blood. J is TRBJ1-5 and V is TRBV7-2; TRBD1 might be the D (5 bases). CDR3 DNA sequence: TGTGCCAGCAGCTTTAAAGGGGGCAATCAGCCCCAGCATTTT. This codes for CASSFKGGNQPQHF.